A single sample gave rise to the 29 T cell receptor beta chains below, sequenced in a study of blood T cell repertoires in COVID-19. Here immunoSEQ multiplex PCR was the method, and the copy in TCRdb shows in-frame clones only, minus some. The sample lists approximately 99,000 clones, about four fifths occurring once. The source material was peripheral blood. These receptors originate from a woman older than 75 with active or convalescent COVID-19.

The chain combines TRBV2 with TRBJ1-3; D possibly corresponds to TRBD1 (5 bases). CDR1 and CDR2 (germline): SNHLY, FYNNEI. The CDR3 is 16 residues long. Trimming left V 4 bases short and J 0 bases short, with 13 bases between. The DNA for the CDR3 is TGTGCCAGCAGTGTGGAAGCGGGGGACTCTGGAAACACCATATATTTT. This sequence encodes CASSVEAGDSGNTIYF. The entire variable domain, with the rest obtained from reference TRBV2 and TRBJ1-3, is as follows: EPEVTQTPSHQVTQMGQEVILRCVPISNHLYFYWYRQILGQKVEFLVSFYNNEISEKSEIFDDQFSVERPDGSNFTLKIRSTKLEDSAMYFCASSVEAGDSGNTIYFGEGSWLTVV.

As regards this clone: This sample includes further DNA sequences coding for the same CDR3. This chain joins TRBV29-1 and TRBJ1-5, with a tentative D call TRBD1 (6 bases). The CDR3 contains 13 residues. V lost 4 bases, J lost 2 bases, and 9 bases lay in between. Germline CDR1 reads SQVTM; CDR2 reads ANQGSEA. The CDR3 DNA reads TGCAGCGTTGGGCAGGGGCGCAATCAGCCCCAGCATTTT. This sequence encodes CSVGQGRNQPQHF.

The genes are TRBV28 and TRBJ2-1, with 9 bases identical to TRBD2. From germline, CDR1 is MDHEN and CDR2 SYDVKM. There are 19 residues in the CDR3. Trimming cost V 5 bases and J 7 bases; bases outside gene matches: 21. CDR3 sequence: CASSMNRGGGGRARNEQFF. DNA of the CDR3: TGTGCCAGCAGTATGAATAGGGGGGGTGGCGGGAGGGCCCGGAATGAGCAGTTCTTC.

The rearrangement uses TRBV9 and TRBJ2-5, with 7 bases fitting TRBD2. There are 14 residues in the CDR3. Germline V gene data show CDR1 as SGDLS and CDR2 as YYNGEE. V lost 4 bases and J lost 7; bases outside the gene matches: 10. In DNA, the CDR3 is TGTGCCAGCAGCTCGAGGGGCGGCGGGGGGACCCAGTACTTC. Encoded protein: CASSSRGGGGTQYF.

V and J are TRBV11-2 and TRBJ1-6; D gene ambiguous. Germline CDR1 and CDR2: SGHAT and FQNNGV. Trimming took 1 base from V and 9 from J, leaving 16 bases between them. There are 16 residues in the CDR3. Here the CDR3 reads CASSLAGVGSVSPLHF. CDR3 nucleotides: TGTGCCAGCAGCTTAGCCGGGGTGGGTTCGGTTTCACCCCTCCACTTT.

The J gene is TRBJ1-5, the V gene TRBV19, with TRBD1 matching over 9 bases. The V gene's germline CDR1 is LNHDA and CDR2 SQIVND (reference sequence). The V gene end was trimmed by 3 bases and the J gene end by 6 bases; junction bases not matched to a gene: 6. The CDR3 runs to 15 residues. CDR3 protein: CASSISQGAAQPQHF. The CDR3 coding sequence is TGTGCCAGTAGTATCTCACAGGGGGCGGCTCAGCCCCAGCATTTT.

The V and J genes are TRBV5-6 and TRBJ2-7; D perhaps matches TRBD1 (6 bases). The V gene's germline CDR1 is SGHDT and CDR2 YYEEEE. V lost 0 bases, J lost 3 bases, and 10 bases lay in between. This CDR3 is 14 amino acids long. The CDR3 sequence is CASSLAGALYEQYF. The CDR3, as DNA: TGTGCCAGCAGCTTGGCAGGGGCTCTCTACGAGCAGTACTTC. The full variable domain, in which reference TRBV5-6 and TRBJ2-7 provide the parts outside the CDR3, is DAGVTQSPTHLIKTRGQQVTLRCSPKSGHDTVSWYQQALGQGPQFIFQYYEEEERQRGNFPDRFSGHQFPNYSSELNVNALLLGDSALYLCASSLAGALYEQYFGPGTRLTVT.

The chain has TRBV10-2 and TRBJ1-1; TRBD1 might be the D (6 bases). V gave up 5 bases and J gave up 1 base, with 14 bases separating them. The CDR3 covers 15 residues. Germline lookup yields CDR1 WSHSY and CDR2 SAAADI. CDR3 sequence (DNA): TGCGCCAGCAGTTCGACAGGATGGGGGAACACTGAAGCTTTCTTT. Protein product: CASSSTGWGNTEAFF.

V and J are TRBV19 and TRBJ2-5; D remains ambiguous. Between the trimmed V and J ends, which lost 1 base and 5 bases, there was a span of 14 bases. The CDR3 consists of 15 residues. Germline CDR1 and CDR2: LNHDA and SQIVND (reference sequence). CDR3 bases: TGTGCCAGTAGTATAGGGGCAGCCCCACGGGAGACCCAGTACTTC. Its translation is CASSIGAAPRETQYF.

A few counts support this clone. The chain joins TRBV13 to TRBJ2-2, with unresolved D. This CDR3 region has 12 residues. In germline, CDR1 is PRHDT, CDR2 FYEKMQ (reference sequence). Deletions cut 3 bases from V and 8 bases from J, with 7 bases between. DNA for the CDR3: TGTGCCAGCAGCTTTCTAGAGGGGGAGCTGTTTTTT. Protein sequence: CASSFLEGELFF.

The chain links TRBV10-3 to TRBJ1-2, with a tentative D call TRBD1 (5 bases). The CDR3 has 14 amino acids. V was cut by 5 bases and J by 0 bases, with 10 bases left in between. Germline assignment: CDR1 ENHRY and CDR2 SYGVKD. The CDR3 is CAISSSDTNYGYTF. For the CDR3, the DNA is TGTGCCATCAGTTCTTCGGACACTAACTATGGCTACACCTTC.

This chain uses TRBV5-1 with TRBJ2-7; a weak D match, TRBD2 (6 bases). V lost 2 bases to trimming and J lost 3 bases, with 15 bases between them. The germline CDR1 and CDR2 sequences are SGHRS and YFSETQ. This CDR3 has 15 amino acids. The CDR3 region has the DNA TGCGCCAGCAGCTTCGATGGGGAGGACGGCTACGAGCAGTACTTC. Translated, it gives CASSFDGEDGYEQYF.

The V call is TRBV21-1, the J call TRBJ2-5; the DNA was not compared with TRBD2, the D call given in the table. TRBV21-1 is annotated as a pseudogene. The CDR3 covers 17 residues. CDR3 sequence reads: CASNKGYDEPGGGTQYF. For the CDR3, the DNA is TGTGCCAGCAACAAAGGGTACGACGAACCGGGGGGAGGGACCCAGTACTTC.

The V and J genes are TRBV7-6 and TRBJ2-2, with TRBD2 as a possible D gene (5 bases). Between the trimmed V and J ends, which lost 1 base and 4 bases, there was a span of 10 bases. CDR3 length equals 15 residues. Germline CDR1 is SGHVS and CDR2 is FNYEAQ. The CDR3 region is CASSLEGAGTGELFF. The CDR3, as DNA: TGTGCCAGCAGCTTAGAGGGCGCGGGCACCGGGGAGCTGTTTTTT. The full variable domain, its missing parts supplied by reference TRBV7-6 and TRBJ2-2, is GAGVSQSPRYKVTKRGQDVALRCDPISGHVSLYWYRQALGQGPEFLTYFNYEAQQDKSGLPNDRFSAERPEGSISTLTIQRTEQRDSAMYRCASSLEGAGTGELFFGEGSRLTVL.

The V and J genes are TRBV5-6 and TRBJ1-5, with D unresolved. Trimming took off 1 base at V and 7 bases at J, with 9 bases between the two ends. Germline lookup yields CDR1 SGHDT and CDR2 YYEEEE. This CDR3 is 13 amino acids long. CDR3 in amino acids: CASSLWQRQPQHF. The CDR3 nucleotides read TGTGCCAGCAGCTTGTGGCAGCGGCAGCCCCAGCATTTT.

The V call is TRBV5-4, the J call TRBJ1-2, with D unclear. The germline gives CDR1 SGHNT, CDR2 YYREEE (reference sequence). Trimming removed 4 bases from V and 8 bases from J, with 24 bases in between. The CDR3 has 16 residues. This CDR3 reads CASSPRTGRSFSGYTF. The CDR3 DNA is TGTGCCAGCAGCCCCCGAACGGGTCGGTCCTTCTCGGGCTACACCTTC.

The chain combines TRBV6-2 or TRBV6-3 with TRBJ2-3; 12 bases agree with TRBD2. The CDR3 has 19 amino acids. V shed 7 bases and J 0 bases; nucleotides not matched to a gene: 14. Germline values: CDR1 MNHEY, CDR2 SVGEGT. CDR3 region: CASNPGLAGRGWSTDTQYF. The CDR3 nucleotides read TGTGCCAGCAACCCGGGACTAGCGGGCCGCGGGTGGAGCACAGATACGCAGTATTTT.

The chain is built from TRBV11-2 and TRBJ2-1; TRBD2 matches at 10 bases. Trimming at V came to 0 bases and at J to 8 bases, leaving 16 bases not matched to a gene. This CDR3 spans 19 amino acids. In germline, CDR1 is SGHAT, CDR2 FQNNGV. As DNA, the CDR3 is TGTGCCAGCAGCTTAGACGGTCGCGGAGCGGGAGGGCCACGGGATGAGCAGTTCTTC. The encoded protein is CASSLDGRGAGGPRDEQFF.

This clone was recorded only once. V is TRBV20-1 and J is TRBJ2-5; possibly TRBD1 for D (5 bases). Trimming shortened V by 4 bases and J by 4 bases, and 7 bases separated the two germline ends. In germline, CDR1 is DFQATT, CDR2 SNEGSKA (reference sequence). The CDR3 runs to 11 residues. CDR3 in amino acids: CSANQGETQYF. The CDR3 DNA is TGCAGTGCTAATCAGGGAGAGACCCAGTACTTC.

This clone appeared a few times. This chain connects TRBV28 to TRBJ2-7; 12 positions agree with TRBD1. Germline V gene data show CDR1 as MDHEN and CDR2 as SYDVKM. Trimming at V came to 6 bases and at J to 2 bases, leaving 8 bases not matched to a gene. The CDR3 loop spans 16 amino acids. CDR3 nucleotides: TGTGCCAGCAGCTCCGGGACAGGGGGCCTACCCTACGAGCAGTACTTC. Translation gives CASSSGTGGLPYEQYF.

The chain couples TRBV5-1 to TRBJ1-2, with TRBD1 matching 10 bases. CDR1 is SGHRS and CDR2 is YFSETQ in the germline V gene. The V gene end was trimmed by 4 bases and the J gene end by 7 bases; junction bases not matched to a gene: 10. The CDR3 sequence is 15 residues long. CDR3 nucleotides: TGCGCCAGCAGCCCGAGGGACAGGGGAATAGGTGGCTACACCTTC. Protein: CASSPRDRGIGGYTF.

This chain joins TRBV6-6 and TRBJ2-7, with a weak D call TRBD1 (5 bases). The CDR3 length is 12 residues. The germline CDR1 and CDR2 sequences are MNHNY and SVGAGI (reference sequence). Trimming cost V 6 bases and J 2 bases, with 8 bases left between them. The CDR3 protein is CASSLTAYEQYF. The CDR3, as DNA: TGTGCCAGCAGCTTGACAGCCTACGAGCAGTACTTC.

V is TRBV11-2 and J is TRBJ1-2; D is perhaps TRBD1 (6 bases). The germline V and J ends were trimmed by 1 base and 8 bases, with 8 bases remaining between them. The CDR3 has 12 amino acids. CDR1 and CDR2 (germline): SGHAT, FQNNGV. The CDR3 nucleotides read TGTGCCAGCAGCTTAGGGGGGCTGGGCTACACCTTC. Amino acids: CASSLGGLGYTF.

The V gene is TRBV7-9, the J gene TRBJ2-1; 10 bases match TRBD2. In germline, CDR1 is SEHNR, CDR2 FQNEAQ (reference sequence). With 5 bases clipped from V and 9 bases from J, the junction kept 10 bases outside the gene matches. The CDR3 spans 15 residues. CDR3: CASSDPGLAPLEQFF. The DNA for the CDR3 is TGTGCCAGCAGCGACCCGGGACTAGCGCCGCTTGAGCAGTTCTTC.

The chain recombines TRBV6-5 with TRBJ1-6; D may be TRBD1 (5 bases). Germline-derived CDR1 and CDR2 are MNHEY and SVGAGI. CDR3 length: 14 residues. Trimming cost V 8 bases and J 11 bases, with 19 bases left between them. CDR3: CASQRDWALTPLHF. CDR3 coding DNA: TGTGCCAGCCAGAGGGACTGGGCTCTTACACCCCTCCACTTT.

There are a few counts of this clone. The chain links TRBV4-2 to TRBJ2-3, with 10 bases that match TRBD2. Germline V gene sequence: CDR1 LGHNA, CDR2 YNFKEQ. Trimming at V came to 6 bases and at J to 2 bases, leaving 17 bases not matched to a gene. The CDR3 totals 19 residues. The CDR3 loop reads CASSPLGEREGPHTDTQYF. In DNA form, the CDR3 reads TGTGCCAGCAGTCCCCTGGGAGAGCGGGAGGGCCCCCACACAGATACGCAGTATTTT.

This chain links TRBV10-2 with TRBJ2-2; 8 nucleotides align to TRBD1. From germline, CDR1 is WSHSY and CDR2 SAAADI. Trimming cost V 4 bases and J 2 bases; bases outside gene matches: 3. The CDR3 loop spans 15 amino acids. CDR3 in amino acids: CASSGQGANTGELFF. DNA of the CDR3: TGCGCCAGCAGTGGGCAGGGGGCTAACACCGGGGAGCTGTTTTTT.

This clone turned up a few times. The chain has TRBV18 and TRBJ2-3; D not resolved. In germline, CDR1 is KGHSH, CDR2 LQKENI. V was shortened by 3 bases and J by 2 bases, with 6 bases between the two germline ends. The CDR3 covers 13 residues. The DNA for the CDR3 is TGTGCCAGCTCACCGAGTATCACAGATACGCAGTATTTT. It yields the protein CASSPSITDTQYF.

J is TRBJ1-5 and V is TRBV11-1, with D unresolved. This CDR3 has 15 amino acids. Germline CDR1 is SGHAT and CDR2 is FQDESV (reference sequence). Trimming left V 1 base short and J 2 bases short, with 9 bases between. CDR3 DNA sequence: TGTGCCAGCAGCTTAGGCAGTAGCGGCAATCAGCCCCAGCATTTT. Translated: CASSLGSSGNQPQHF. Using reference TRBV11-1 and TRBJ1-5 for the parts outside the CDR3, the full variable domain is EAEVAQSPRYKITEKSQAVAFWCDPISGHATLYWYRQILGQGPELLVQFQDESVVDDSQLPKDRFSAERLKGVDSTLKIQPAELGDSAMYLCASSLGSSGNQPQHFGDGTRLSIL.